These 15 T cell receptor beta chains came from one sample sequenced in a study of cytomegalovirus exposure and HLA in healthy donors (dated by TCRdb to about 2017). Library generation was performed with the immunoSEQ multiplex PCR assay. A mixture of 60 forward primers for TCR Vbeta segments and 13 reverse primers for TCR Jbeta segments was used in the multiplex PCR. Not all clones reach the TCRdb copy of this immuneACCESS table, which keeps in-frame sequences only. Checked studies attribute under half of the gap to unresolved V genes and leave the rest unexplained. The sample table records 150,000 or so clones. The top ten hold 2% to 2.5% of the sample. Sample: PBMCs. All receptors come from a young man in good health and CMV-seronegative.

The chain combines TRBV19 with TRBJ1-2; D unclear. The CDR3 contains 13 residues. CDR1 and CDR2 (germline): LNHDA, SQIVND (reference sequence). V lost 5 bases and J 6 bases, leaving 13 bases between the germline ends. As DNA, the CDR3 is TGTGCCAGTAGTCACCGGGAAAGAAATGGCTACACCTTC. It yields the protein CASSHRERNGYTF.

The V call is TRBV5-1, the J call TRBJ2-5, with 8 bases identical to TRBD1. J lost 4 bases, V lost 3 bases, and 5 bases had no gene match. This CDR3 has 14 amino acids. Germline assignment: CDR1 SGHRS and CDR2 YFSETQ. Here the CDR3 DNA reads TGCGCCAGCAGCTCGGGACAGGCCCTAGAGACCCAGTACTTC. Residues: CASSSGQALETQYF.

The gene calls are TRBV7-9 and TRBJ1-1; D gene unclear. The germline gives CDR1 SEHNR, CDR2 FQNEAQ (reference sequence). The V end was cut by 3 bases, the J end by 4 bases, with 12 bases between. This CDR3 comprises 14 residues. CDR3 sequence (DNA): TGTGCCAGCAGCTTCTCGCAGGTGGTCACTGAAGCTTTCTTT. Amino acid sequence: CASSFSQVVTEAFF.

The chain has TRBV5-4 and TRBJ1-2; D uncertain. Looked up from germline, CDR1 is SGHNT and CDR2 is YYREEE (reference sequence). This CDR3 contains 14 residues. Trimming removed 0 bases from V and 5 bases from J, with 11 bases in between. CDR3 amino acids: CASSLDRVAYGYTF. Written as DNA, the CDR3 is TGTGCCAGCAGCTTGGATAGAGTAGCATATGGCTACACCTTC.

The chain is built from TRBV7-3 and TRBJ2-6; D not resolved. Germline-derived CDR1 and CDR2 are SGHTA and FQGTGA. The CDR3 extends over 15 amino acids. V was cut by 2 bases and J by 2 bases, with 7 bases left in between. The CDR3 reads CASSLSRAGANVLTF. The CDR3 DNA follows: TGTGCCAGCAGCTTATCTAGAGCTGGGGCCAACGTCCTGACTTTC. The full variable domain, completed using reference TRBV7-3 and TRBJ2-6, is GAGVSQTPSNKVTEKGKYVELRCDPISGHTALYWYRQSLGQGPEFLIYFQGTGAADDSGLPNDRFFAVRPEGSVSTLKIQRTERGDSAVYLCASSLSRAGANVLTFGAGSRLTVL.

The CDR3 bases are TGTGCCAGCAGGGCCAGGGGACGGGACTCTGGGGCCAACGTCCTGACTTTC. Protein: CASRARGRDSGANVLTF. J is TRBJ2-6 and V is TRBV7-9, with D perhaps TRBD1 (6 bases). CDR1 and CDR2 (germline): SEHNR, FQNEAQ (reference sequence). The CDR3 spans 17 residues. V shed 6 bases and J shed 0 bases, with 15 bases lying between them.

The V call is TRBV30, the J call TRBJ2-2; TRBD1 might be the D (6 bases). This CDR3 has 15 residues. Trimming took 0 bases from V and 3 from J, leaving 11 bases between them. The germline gives CDR1 GTSNPN, CDR2 SVGIG (reference sequence). The CDR3 DNA follows: TGTGCCTGGAGTGTCCCGGACAGACACACCGGGGAGCTGTTTTTT. This encodes CAWSVPDRHTGELFF.

The rearrangement joins TRBV18 to TRBJ1-5; D perhaps matches TRBD1 (5 bases). Germline CDR1 is KGHSH and CDR2 is LQKENI. The CDR3 covers 15 residues. V was clipped by 6 bases and J by 2 bases, with 14 bases between them. This CDR3 is CASSEGLTGNQPQHF. The CDR3 nucleotides are TGTGCCAGCTCCGAAGGGCTGACAGGCAATCAGCCCCAGCATTTT. Full variable domain (missing parts from reference TRBV18 and TRBJ1-5): NAGVMQNPRHLVRRRGQEARLRCSPMKGHSHVYWYRQLPEEGLKFMVYLQKENIIDESGMPKERFSAEFPKEGPSILRIQQVVRGDSAAYFCASSEGLTGNQPQHFGDGTRLSIL.

This chain uses TRBV18 with TRBJ2-1; TRBD2 might be the D (6 bases). The CDR3 is 17 amino acids. The V gene's germline CDR1 is KGHSH and CDR2 LQKENI. V lost 0 bases and J 0 bases, leaving 12 bases between the germline ends. CDR3 coding DNA: TGTGCCAGCTCACCACCGGGTGGGGGGAGCTCCTACAATGAGCAGTTCTTC. It is translated as CASSPPGGGSSYNEQFF.

This sequence joins TRBV27 and TRBJ2-1; 11 bases fit TRBD2. The CDR3 spans 16 residues. J gave up 3 bases and V 5 bases, and 6 bases lay outside the gene matches. Germline lookup yields CDR1 MNHEY and CDR2 SMNVEV (reference sequence). As DNA, the CDR3 is TGTGCCAGCAGTGCTTTAGCGGGAGGGAGCTACAATGAGCAGTTCTTC. Translated: CASSALAGGSYNEQFF.

The chain uses TRBV30 and TRBJ1-1, with 7 nucleotides matching TRBD1. Germline V gene data show CDR1 as GTSNPN and CDR2 as SVGIG (reference sequence). V trimming: 3 bases; J trimming: 7 bases; junction bases outside the gene matches: 8. This CDR3 has 13 residues. CDR3 protein: CAWRGDSTYEAFF. The DNA for the CDR3 is TGTGCCTGGAGGGGGGACAGCACGTATGAAGCTTTCTTT.

This chain links TRBV6-1 with TRBJ2-5, with 8 bases fitting TRBD1. The J call may be faulty, since TRBJ2-7 better matches the DNA end. Per the germline V gene, CDR1 is MNHNS and CDR2 is SASEGT. The CDR3 runs to 15 residues. The CDR3 nucleotides read TGTGCCAGCAGTGGGACAGGGACCGACTCCTACGAGCAGTACTTC. Its translation: CASSGTGTDSYEQYF.

The chain links TRBV5-5 to TRBJ1-1, with a weak D call TRBD1 (5 bases). Trimming stripped 0 bases from V and 7 bases from J, with 7 bases between. Germline CDR1 SGHKS, CDR2 YYEKEE (reference sequence). The CDR3 sequence is 12 residues long. The CDR3 DNA reads as TGTGCCAGCAGCTTGGTCCAGGGTGAAGCTTTCTTT. Protein sequence: CASSLVQGEAFF.

The chain has TRBV19 and TRBJ1-1, with D possibly being TRBD1 (5 bases). This CDR3 contains 14 residues. V lost 3 bases, J lost 5 bases, and 13 bases lay in between. CDR1 LNHDA and CDR2 SQIVND come from the germline V gene (reference sequence). CDR3 nucleotide sequence: TGTGCCAGTAGTATTGACAGTTTAAGAACTGAAGCTTTCTTT. Protein: CASSIDSLRTEAFF.

V and J are TRBV12-5 and TRBJ1-4; TRBD1 aligns across 7 bases. Germline V lookup: CDR1 LGHNT, CDR2 FRNRAP. This CDR3 region has 21 residues. The trim removed 2 bases at V and 3 bases at J, leaving 21 bases unmatched. In DNA, the CDR3 is TGTGCTAGTGGTTTGCCACCCGACAGGGTGGAGGCCCGCTGGTCTAATGAAAAACTGTTTTTT. Translated: CASGLPPDRVEARWSNEKLFF.